This paragraph reports one T cell receptor beta chain. Its antigen is unknown. Clones were sequenced by immunoSEQ multiplex PCR, and TCRdb holds only the in-frame ones, with some missing. The profile shows roughly 80,000 clones, about 86% of them singletons. This record belongs to a study of OX40 agonist ivuxolimab in advanced cancers. Study-wide points: At 0.1 to 3.0 mg/kg, CD4+ and CD8+ blood T cells expanded clonally by week 6. Normalized T-cell clonal expansion was also low in a subset of nonresponders.

J was trimmed by 0 bases and V by 2 bases; bases with no gene match: 1. The CDR3 has 15 residues. Germline CDR1 and CDR2: SGHDT and YYEEEE. The sequenced sample was CD4+ or CD8+ T cells sorted from blood, obtained in a trial of the OX40 agonist ivuxolimab. This TCR came from an adult with an advanced solid tumor such as melanoma, head and neck, liver or kidney cancer. The rearrangement uses TRBV5-6 and TRBJ2-2, with TRBD1 matching over 7 bases. The CDR3 coding sequence is TGTGCCAGCAGCTTTCAGGGGGCGAACACCGGGGAGCTGTTTTTT. Its protein product is CASSFQGANTGELFF.